A single sample gave rise to the 7 T cell receptor beta chains below, sequenced in a study of beta chain features in type 1 diabetes. Whole-study findings and limits: TCRB CDR3 length was moderately but significantly reduced in all four CD4+ subsets of Type 1 diabetes patients.

These receptors have no identified antigens. Expressed TCRB transcripts were sequenced, since all the RNA that had been isolated was reverse transcribed. Repertoires were generated with immunoSEQ multiplex PCR, while TCRdb's copy carries only in-frame clones and drops some. The repertoire holds 250,000 to 350,000 clones, with roughly an eighth as singletons. The source material was naive CD4+ T cells from blood. The receptors were sampled from a man aged 30 to 39 with type 1 diabetes.

The chain has TRBV15 and TRBJ1-2; the D is unclear. The CDR3 contains 15 residues. The germline V and J ends were trimmed by 1 base and 0 bases, with 9 bases remaining between them. Germline lookup yields CDR1 LNHNV and CDR2 YYDKDF (reference sequence). In DNA form, the CDR3 reads TGTGCCACCAGCAGAGGAGGGCTAGCTAACTATGGCTACACCTTC. Its protein is CATSRGGLANYGYTF. Variable domain in full (rest from reference TRBV15 and TRBJ1-2): DAMVIQNPRYQVTQFGKPVTLSCSQTLNHNVMYWYQQKSSQAPKLLFHYYDKDFNNEADTPDNFQSRRPNTSFCFLDIRSPGLGDTAMYLCATSRGGLANYGYTFGSGTRLTVV.

This clone came up a few times. The J gene is TRBJ2-5, the V gene TRBV6-1, with 10 bases fitting TRBD1. V dropped 6 bases and J dropped 7; count of bases not matched to a gene: 8. The length of the CDR3 is 14 residues. Per germline, CDR1 MNHNS and CDR2 SASEGT. The CDR3 DNA reads as TGTGCCAGCAGGGGACAGGGGATAATTGGGACCCAGTACTTC. As protein: CASRGQGIIGTQYF.

The J gene is TRBJ2-5, the V gene TRBV11-2; D might be TRBD1 (5 bases). Trimming left V 11 bases short and J 3 bases short, with 22 bases between. CDR3 length: 15 amino acids. CDR1 and CDR2 from the germline V gene are SGHAT and FQNNGV. CDR3 nucleotide sequence: TGTGCCTCACGCCTGGAATGGGCGGACAAAGAGACCCAGTACTTC. Its translation: CASRLEWADKETQYF.

The gene calls are TRBV7-8 and TRBJ2-6, with 8 bases matching TRBD2. The CDR3 has 18 amino acids. The V gene's germline CDR1 is SGHVS and CDR2 FQNEAQ. V was pared by 2 bases and J by 1 base, with 7 bases of the junction left unmatched. The CDR3 is CASSLRSGSRSGANVLTF. CDR3 DNA: TGTGCCAGCAGCTTACGCAGCGGGAGTCGGTCTGGGGCCAACGTCCTGACTTTC.

The chain is built from TRBV28 and TRBJ2-5, with D maybe TRBD2 (6 bases). The CDR3 contains 14 residues. With 3 bases removed from V and 5 bases from J, the gap between germline ends came to 13 bases. CDR1 and CDR2 from the germline V gene are MDHEN and SYDVKM. The CDR3 DNA sequence: TGTGCCAGCAGTTTCCTCGAGGGGAGGGAGACCCAGTACTTC. Protein product: CASSFLEGRETQYF.

This clone was counted only a few times. This chain links TRBV7-3 with TRBJ2-2, with 14 bases matching TRBD2. Germline V gene data show CDR1 as SGHTA and CDR2 as FQGTGA. This CDR3 region has 16 residues. The ends lost 0 bases at V and 6 bases at J; junction bases unmatched: 0. The CDR3 bases are TGTGCCAGCAGCTTAACGACTAGCGGGAGGGCCGGGGAGCTGTTTTTT. Amino acid sequence: CASSLTTSGRAGELFF.

With respect to this clone: Other DNA sequences within the sample encode an identical CDR3. This sequence joins TRBV20-1 and TRBJ2-3; D is unclear. The CDR3 loop spans 11 amino acids. Germline V gene data show CDR1 as DFQATT and CDR2 as SNEGSKA (reference sequence). Trimming took off 2 bases at V and 5 bases at J, with 5 bases between the two ends. The DNA of the CDR3 is TGCAGTGCTAGACCCGGAGATACGCAGTATTTT. Protein: CSARPGDTQYF.